These T cell receptor beta chains were read from a single sample in a study of T cells in Graves' hyperthyroidism and ophthalmopathy. TCRdb independently ran MiXCR on the multiplex PCR reads; one entry per CDR3 protein. In the table there are approximately 380,000 distinct CDR3 sequences, approximately 17% of which are singletons. Material for sequencing was blood. The source is a young man with Graves' ophthalmopathy. Each CDR3 is given with its conserved first and last residue. The order of the fields is clone size, D gene, J gene, V gene, CDR3 protein, CDR3 DNA. D genes are given only for firm matches. Rows may omit the clone size; those that give it use once, few, many or a size class.

abundance: many
d_gene: NA
j_gene: TRBJ2-7
v_gene: TRBV19
CDR3aa: CASSRVGQATYEQYF
CDR3nt: TGTGCCAGTAGTCGGGTCGGGCAGGCGACCTACGAGCAGTACTTC

abundance: NA
d_gene: NA
j_gene: TRBJ1-3
v_gene: TRBV20-1
CDR3aa: CSAKEQNGGNTIYF
CDR3nt: TGCAGTGCCAAGGAACAGAACGGTGGAAACACCATATATTTT

abundance: few
d_gene: TRBD1
j_gene: TRBJ1-5
v_gene: TRBV6-5
CDR3aa: CASSFHTGAGNQPQHF
CDR3nt: TGTGCCAGCAGTTTCCATACAGGGGCGGGGAATCAGCCCCAGCATTTT

abundance: many
d_gene: NA
j_gene: TRBJ2-1
v_gene: TRBV12-3/TRBV12-4
CDR3aa: CASSKDTSSYNEQFF
CDR3nt: TGTGCCAGCAGTAAGGACACGAGCTCCTACAATGAGCAGTTCTTC

abundance: NA
d_gene: TRBD1
j_gene: TRBJ1-1
v_gene: TRBV27
CDR3aa: CASSLGGQGAKAFF
CDR3nt: TGTGCCAGCAGTTTAGGCGGACAGGGGGCTAAAGCTTTCTTT

abundance: NA
d_gene: NA
j_gene: TRBJ1-2
v_gene: TRBV6-5
CDR3aa: CASSSPREGGYGYTF
CDR3nt: TGTGCCAGCAGTTCCCCCCGAGAGGGCGGCTATGGCTACACCTTC

abundance: few
d_gene: TRBD1
j_gene: TRBJ2-5
v_gene: TRBV5-1
CDR3aa: CASSPGQMKETQYF
CDR3nt: TGCGCCAGCAGCCCGGGACAGATGAAAGAGACCCAGTACTTC

abundance: few
d_gene: TRBD1
j_gene: TRBJ2-4
v_gene: TRBV3-1
CDR3aa: CASSDGQGMTKNIQYF
CDR3nt: TGTGCCAGCAGCGATGGACAGGGGATGACCAAAAACATTCAGTACTTC

abundance: NA
d_gene: TRBD1
j_gene: TRBJ2-1
v_gene: TRBV2
CDR3aa: CASRAGGSINEQFF
CDR3nt: TGTGCCAGCAGGGCAGGGGGTTCGATCAATGAGCAGTTCTTC

abundance: many
d_gene: NA
j_gene: TRBJ1-5
v_gene: TRBV12-3/TRBV12-4
CDR3aa: CASSGTSHSNQPQHF
CDR3nt: TGTGCCAGCAGTGGGACAAGCCATAGCAATCAGCCCCAGCATTTT

abundance: few
d_gene: TRBD2
j_gene: TRBJ2-7
v_gene: TRBV20-1
CDR3aa: CSGRSGGASYEQYF
CDR3nt: TGCAGTGGCCGAAGCGGGGGGGCCTCCTACGAGCAGTACTTC

abundance: NA
d_gene: NA
j_gene: TRBJ2-7
v_gene: TRBV19
CDR3aa: CASSPLAGRNEQYF
CDR3nt: TGTGCCAGTAGTCCCCTAGCAGGGAGGAACGAGCAGTACTTC

abundance: NA
d_gene: NA
j_gene: TRBJ2-5
v_gene: TRBV28
CDR3aa: CASSLLVSQETQYF
CDR3nt: TGTGCCAGCAGTTTATTGGTCAGCCAAGAGACCCAGTACTTC

abundance: few
d_gene: TRBD2
j_gene: TRBJ2-5
v_gene: TRBV5-1
CDR3aa: CASSVGPTGGGETQYF
CDR3nt: TGCGCCAGCAGCGTTGGACCGACGGGCGGGGGAGAGACCCAGTACTTC

abundance: NA
d_gene: NA
j_gene: TRBJ1-6
v_gene: TRBV20-1
CDR3aa: CSARDRPTRSPLHF
CDR3nt: TGCAGTGCTAGAGACAGGCCGACACGATCACCCCTCCACTTT

abundance: many
d_gene: NA
j_gene: TRBJ2-5
v_gene: TRBV5-1
CDR3aa: CASRAGTPQETQYF
CDR3nt: TGCGCCAGCAGGGCCGGGACACCCCAAGAGACCCAGTACTTC

abundance: many
d_gene: NA
j_gene: TRBJ1-6
v_gene: TRBV2
CDR3aa: CASIIWGHNSPLHF
CDR3nt: TGTGCCAGCATCATATGGGGCCATAATTCACCCCTCCACTTT

abundance: NA
d_gene: TRBD1
j_gene: TRBJ2-5
v_gene: TRBV5-1
CDR3aa: CASSLSGQQETQYF
CDR3nt: TGCGCCAGCAGCTTGTCGGGACAGCAAGAGACCCAGTACTTC

abundance: NA
d_gene: TRBD2
j_gene: TRBJ2-1
v_gene: TRBV7-9
CDR3aa: CASSLDRTSGGMYNEQFF
CDR3nt: TGTGCCAGCAGCTTGGACAGGACTAGCGGGGGGATGTACAATGAGCAGTTCTTC

abundance: NA
d_gene: NA
j_gene: TRBJ1-6
v_gene: TRBV2
CDR3aa: CASSQETSSYNSPLHF
CDR3nt: TGTGCCAGCTCCCAAGAAACGAGCTCCTATAATTCACCCCTCCACTTT

abundance: many
d_gene: NA
j_gene: TRBJ2-2
v_gene: TRBV4-1
CDR3aa: CASSQVGTGELFF
CDR3nt: TGTGCCAGCAGCCAAGTCGGGACCGGGGAGCTGTTTTTT

abundance: NA
d_gene: NA
j_gene: TRBJ2-2
v_gene: TRBV5-1
CDR3aa: CASSLEGGETGELFF
CDR3nt: TGCGCCAGCAGCTTGGAGGGAGGTGAGACCGGGGAGCTGTTTTTT

abundance: NA
d_gene: NA
j_gene: TRBJ1-2
v_gene: TRBV19
CDR3aa: CASRPSPDYGYTF
CDR3nt: TGTGCCAGTCGCCCCAGCCCAGACTATGGCTACACCTTC

abundance: NA
d_gene: TRBD2
j_gene: TRBJ2-3
v_gene: TRBV4-2
CDR3aa: CASSQGPAGGTDTQYF
CDR3nt: TGTGCCAGCAGCCAAGGTCCAGCGGGGGGCACAGATACGCAGTATTTT

abundance: NA
d_gene: TRBD2
j_gene: TRBJ2-3
v_gene: TRBV15
CDR3aa: CATSSEARGGTDTQYF
CDR3nt: TGTGCCACCAGCAGTGAAGCGCGGGGGGGCACAGATACGCAGTATTTT

abundance: many
d_gene: NA
j_gene: TRBJ1-1
v_gene: TRBV5-1
CDR3aa: CASSLDREDTEAFF
CDR3nt: TGCGCCAGCAGCTTGGACAGGGAGGACACTGAAGCTTTCTTT

abundance: few
d_gene: NA
j_gene: TRBJ2-5
v_gene: TRBV2
CDR3aa: CASRDERGFQETQYF
CDR3nt: TGTGCCAGCAGAGACGAAAGGGGGTTTCAAGAGACCCAGTACTTC

abundance: NA
d_gene: NA
j_gene: TRBJ2-2
v_gene: TRBV7-9
CDR3aa: CASSISTGGPGELFF
CDR3nt: TGTGCCAGCAGCATCTCGACGGGGGGCCCCGGGGAGCTGTTTTTT

abundance: many
d_gene: NA
j_gene: TRBJ2-3
v_gene: TRBV20-1
CDR3aa: CSARDLHRAASTDTQYF
CDR3nt: TGCAGTGCTAGAGATCTCCACAGGGCCGCTAGCACAGATACGCAGTATTTT

abundance: many
d_gene: NA
j_gene: TRBJ2-3
v_gene: TRBV20-1
CDR3aa: CSVIEGPYVGDTQYF
CDR3nt: TGCAGTGTCATCGAGGGACCCTACGTGGGAGATACGCAGTATTTT

abundance: many
d_gene: NA
j_gene: TRBJ2-2
v_gene: TRBV2
CDR3aa: CASWAAANTGELFF
CDR3nt: TGTGCCAGCTGGGCAGCGGCGAACACCGGGGAGCTGTTTTTT

abundance: NA
d_gene: NA
j_gene: TRBJ1-3
v_gene: TRBV7-6
CDR3aa: CASSAREKGNTIYF
CDR3nt: TGTGCCAGCAGCGCGAGGGAGAAGGGAAACACCATATATTTT

abundance: many
d_gene: NA
j_gene: TRBJ1-5
v_gene: TRBV20-1
CDR3aa: CSATEFGNQPQHF
CDR3nt: TGCAGTGCCACAGAGTTCGGCAATCAGCCCCAGCATTTT

abundance: few
d_gene: NA
j_gene: TRBJ1-6
v_gene: TRBV2
CDR3aa: CAIHSARELGSPLHF
CDR3nt: TGTGCCATCCACTCCGCGAGGGAGTTGGGTTCACCCCTCCACTTT

abundance: few
d_gene: TRBD1
j_gene: TRBJ2-7
v_gene: TRBV4-1
CDR3aa: CASSQPGTGIEQYF
CDR3nt: TGCGCCAGCAGCCAACCCGGGACAGGGATCGAGCAGTACTTC

abundance: many
d_gene: TRBD1
j_gene: TRBJ1-1
v_gene: TRBV6-1
CDR3aa: CASSRTGVNTEAFF
CDR3nt: TGTGCCAGCAGTAGGACAGGGGTGAACACTGAAGCTTTCTTT

abundance: many
d_gene: TRBD1
j_gene: TRBJ1-5
v_gene: TRBV28
CDR3aa: CASSLRGQGNGNQPQHF
CDR3nt: TGTGCCAGCAGTTTACGCGGACAGGGGAATGGCAATCAGCCCCAGCATTTT

abundance: many
d_gene: TRBD1
j_gene: TRBJ2-7
v_gene: TRBV7-9
CDR3aa: CASSFSGTGALSTQYF
CDR3nt: TGTGCCAGCAGCTTCTCCGGGACAGGGGCCCTCTCGACGCAGTACTTC

abundance: NA
d_gene: TRBD1
j_gene: TRBJ2-2
v_gene: TRBV2
CDR3aa: CASRQGAAGELLF
CDR3nt: TGTGCCAGCAGACAGGGGGCAGCCGGGGAGCTGCTTTTT

abundance: NA
d_gene: NA
j_gene: TRBJ1-6
v_gene: TRBV11-2
CDR3aa: CASSFSRSGSPLHF
CDR3nt: TGTGCCAGCAGCTTTAGCAGGTCCGGATCACCCCTCCACTTT

abundance: NA
d_gene: NA
j_gene: TRBJ2-1
v_gene: TRBV12-3/TRBV12-4
CDR3aa: CAGSYTISYNEQFF
CDR3nt: TGTGCCGGCAGCTATACTATAAGCTACAATGAGCAGTTCTTC

abundance: few
d_gene: NA
j_gene: TRBJ1-5
v_gene: TRBV10-2
CDR3aa: CASSFRQDNQPQHF
CDR3nt: TGCGCCAGCAGTTTTAGACAGGACAATCAGCCCCAGCATTTT

abundance: many
d_gene: TRBD1
j_gene: TRBJ2-7
v_gene: TRBV27
CDR3aa: CASIGAGGADHEQYF
CDR3nt: TGTGCCAGCATAGGGGCAGGGGGCGCTGACCACGAGCAGTACTTC

abundance: few
d_gene: TRBD1
j_gene: TRBJ2-3
v_gene: TRBV9
CDR3aa: CASSVADRVADTQYF
CDR3nt: TGTGCCAGCAGCGTAGCCGACAGGGTGGCAGATACGCAGTATTTT

abundance: NA
d_gene: NA
j_gene: TRBJ1-1
v_gene: TRBV29-1
CDR3aa: CSVEVGTAYTEAFF
CDR3nt: TGCAGCGTTGAAGTTGGAACAGCTTACACTGAAGCTTTCTTT

abundance: NA
d_gene: TRBD2
j_gene: TRBJ2-1
v_gene: TRBV12-3/TRBV12-4
CDR3aa: CASTLSAGGLSHEQFF
CDR3nt: TGTGCCAGCACCCTTTCGGCGGGGGGGCTATCGCATGAGCAGTTCTTC

abundance: many
d_gene: NA
j_gene: TRBJ1-1
v_gene: TRBV2
CDR3aa: CASRKPGRDTEAFF
CDR3nt: TGTGCCAGCAGAAAGCCAGGGAGGGACACTGAAGCTTTCTTT

abundance: NA
d_gene: TRBD2
j_gene: TRBJ2-2
v_gene: TRBV9
CDR3aa: CASSVGREGTGELFF
CDR3nt: TGTGCCAGCAGCGTAGGTCGGGAGGGCACCGGGGAGCTGTTTTTT

abundance: NA
d_gene: TRBD1
j_gene: TRBJ2-7
v_gene: TRBV7-9
CDR3aa: CASSPEPGGYEQYF
CDR3nt: TGTGCCAGCAGCCCAGAACCAGGGGGCTACGAGCAGTACTTC

abundance: NA
d_gene: NA
j_gene: TRBJ2-4
v_gene: TRBV5-1
CDR3aa: CASSAEPSGKNIQYF
CDR3nt: TGCGCCAGCAGCGCGGAGCCCTCGGGCAAAAACATTCAGTACTTC

abundance: NA
d_gene: NA
j_gene: TRBJ2-7
v_gene: TRBV7-3
CDR3aa: CASSLGLFNEQYF
CDR3nt: TGTGCCAGCAGCTTAGGACTGTTTAACGAGCAGTACTTC

abundance: few
d_gene: NA
j_gene: TRBJ2-2
v_gene: TRBV4-1
CDR3aa: CASSQREVSGELFF
CDR3nt: TGCGCCAGCAGCCAAAGGGAGGTATCCGGGGAGCTGTTTTTT

abundance: many
d_gene: NA
j_gene: TRBJ2-1
v_gene: TRBV11-3
CDR3aa: CASARAGNEQFF
CDR3nt: TGTGCCTCCGCCCGTGCCGGGAATGAGCAGTTCTTC